This T cell receptor beta chain stems from a study of blood T cell repertoires in COVID-19. Recruited during active infection, patients (from Seattle) were subsequently followed longitudinally. Sequencing used immunoSEQ multiplex PCR; TCRdb keeps in-frame clones, though not all of them. The table includes approximately 200,000 clones, roughly 92% detected once. Sequencing was carried out using peripheral blood. The source is a man aged 25-45 years with COVID-19, enrolled during active disease.

This chain's CDR3 is CASSFIQGLFYEQYF. The CDR3 nucleotides are TGTGCCAGCAGTTTTATACAGGGGCTGTTCTACGAGCAGTACTTC. This chain uses TRBV27 with TRBJ2-7; TRBD1 aligns across 7 bases. There are 15 residues in the CDR3. Germline V lookup: CDR1 MNHEY, CDR2 SMNVEV (reference sequence). J gave up 3 bases and V 3 bases, and 8 bases lay outside the gene matches.